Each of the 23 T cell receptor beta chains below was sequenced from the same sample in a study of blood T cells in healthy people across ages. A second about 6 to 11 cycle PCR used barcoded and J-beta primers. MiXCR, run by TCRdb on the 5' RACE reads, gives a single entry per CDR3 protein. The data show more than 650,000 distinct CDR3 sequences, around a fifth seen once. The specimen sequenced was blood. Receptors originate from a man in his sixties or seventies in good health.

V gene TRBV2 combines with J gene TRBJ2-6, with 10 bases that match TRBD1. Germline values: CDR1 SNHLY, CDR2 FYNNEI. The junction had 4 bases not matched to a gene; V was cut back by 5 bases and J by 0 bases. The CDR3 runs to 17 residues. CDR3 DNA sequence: TGTGCCAGCAGTCGACAGGGGGCCCGCTCTGGGGCCAACGTCCTGACTTTC. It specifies CASSRQGARSGANVLTF.

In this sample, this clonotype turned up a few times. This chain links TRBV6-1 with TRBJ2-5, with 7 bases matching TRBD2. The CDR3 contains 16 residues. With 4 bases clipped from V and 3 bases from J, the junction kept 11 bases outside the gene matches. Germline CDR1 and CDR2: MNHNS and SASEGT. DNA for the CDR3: TGTGCCAGCAGTGCCCCTGGGGGGGTTGCAAAAGAGACCCAGTACTTC. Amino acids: CASSAPGGVAKETQYF.

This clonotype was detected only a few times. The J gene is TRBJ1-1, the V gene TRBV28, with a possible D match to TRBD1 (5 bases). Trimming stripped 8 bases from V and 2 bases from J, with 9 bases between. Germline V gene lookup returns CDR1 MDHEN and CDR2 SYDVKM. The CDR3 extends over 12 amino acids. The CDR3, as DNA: TGTGCCAGCGGGGGGGGAAACACTGAAGCTTTCTTT. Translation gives CASGGGNTEAFF.

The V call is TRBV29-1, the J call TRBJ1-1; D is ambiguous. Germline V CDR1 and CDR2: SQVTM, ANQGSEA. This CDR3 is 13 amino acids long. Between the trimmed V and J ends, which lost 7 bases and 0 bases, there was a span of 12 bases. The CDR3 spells CSALRGLNTEAFF. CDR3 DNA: TGCAGCGCCTTGCGGGGTCTGAACACTGAAGCTTTCTTT. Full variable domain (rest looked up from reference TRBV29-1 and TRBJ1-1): SAVISQKPSRDICQRGTSLTIQCQVDSQVTMMFWYRQQPGQSLTLIATANQGSEATYESGFVIDKFPISRPNLTFSTLTVSNMSPEDSSIYLCSALRGLNTEAFFGQGTRLTVV.

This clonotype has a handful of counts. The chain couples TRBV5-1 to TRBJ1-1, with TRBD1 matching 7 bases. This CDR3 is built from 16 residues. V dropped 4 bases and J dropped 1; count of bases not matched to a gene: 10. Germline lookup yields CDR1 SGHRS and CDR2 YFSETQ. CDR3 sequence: CASSNRQGGSNTEAFF. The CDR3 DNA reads TGCGCCAGCAGCAACCGACAGGGAGGGTCGAACACTGAAGCTTTCTTT. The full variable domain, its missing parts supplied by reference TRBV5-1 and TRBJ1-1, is KAGVTQTPRYLIKTRGQQVTLSCSPISGHRSVSWYQQTPGQGLQFLFEYFSETQRNKGNFPGRFSGRQFSNSRSEMNVSTLELGDSALYLCASSNRQGGSNTEAFFGQGTRLTVV.

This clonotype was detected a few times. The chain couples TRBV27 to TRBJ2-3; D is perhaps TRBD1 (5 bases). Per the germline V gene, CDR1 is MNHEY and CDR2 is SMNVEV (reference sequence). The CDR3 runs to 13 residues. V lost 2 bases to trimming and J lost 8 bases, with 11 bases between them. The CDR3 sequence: CASSLRSQGTQYF. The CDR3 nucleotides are TGTGCCAGCAGTTTACGTAGTCAGGGTACGCAGTATTTT.

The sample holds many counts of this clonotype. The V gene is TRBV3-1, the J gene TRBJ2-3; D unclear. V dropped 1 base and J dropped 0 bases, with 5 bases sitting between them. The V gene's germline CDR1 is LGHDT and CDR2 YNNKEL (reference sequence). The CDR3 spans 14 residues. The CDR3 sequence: CASSQAQSTDTQYF. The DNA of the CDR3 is TGTGCCAGCAGCCAAGCACAGAGCACAGATACGCAGTATTTT.

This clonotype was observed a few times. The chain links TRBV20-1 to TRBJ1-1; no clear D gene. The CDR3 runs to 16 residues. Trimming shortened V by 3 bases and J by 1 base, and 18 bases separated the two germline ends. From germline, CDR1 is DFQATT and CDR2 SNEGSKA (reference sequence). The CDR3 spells CSASRNVGRANTEAFF. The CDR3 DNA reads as TGCAGTGCTAGTCGTAATGTTGGCAGAGCGAACACTGAAGCTTTCTTT.

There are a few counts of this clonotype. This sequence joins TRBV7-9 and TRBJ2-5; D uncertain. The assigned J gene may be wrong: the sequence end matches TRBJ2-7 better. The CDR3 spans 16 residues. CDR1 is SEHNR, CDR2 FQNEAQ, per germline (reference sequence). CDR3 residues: CASSSLLRQATYEQYF. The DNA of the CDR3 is TGTGCCAGCAGCTCACTACTGAGGCAGGCTACCTACGAGCAGTACTTC.

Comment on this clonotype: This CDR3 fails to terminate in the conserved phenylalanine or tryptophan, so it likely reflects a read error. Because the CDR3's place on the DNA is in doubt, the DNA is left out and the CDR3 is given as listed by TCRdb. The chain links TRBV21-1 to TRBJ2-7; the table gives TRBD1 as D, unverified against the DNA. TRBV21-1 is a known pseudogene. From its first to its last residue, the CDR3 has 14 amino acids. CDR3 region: CASSKGQDSYEQYL.

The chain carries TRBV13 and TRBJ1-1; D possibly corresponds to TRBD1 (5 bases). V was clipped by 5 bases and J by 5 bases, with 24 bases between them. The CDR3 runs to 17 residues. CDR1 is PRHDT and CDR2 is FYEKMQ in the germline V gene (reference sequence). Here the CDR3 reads CASSPRTGTARLTEAFF. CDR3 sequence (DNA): TGTGCCAGCAGCCCACGGACTGGGACTGCGAGGCTGACTGAAGCTTTCTTT. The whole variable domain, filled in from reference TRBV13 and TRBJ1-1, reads AAGVIQSPRHLIKEKRETATLKCYPIPRHDTVYWYQQGPGQDPQFLISFYEKMQSDKGSIPDRFSAQQFSDYHSELNMSSLELGDSALYFCASSPRTGTARLTEAFFGQGTRLTVV.

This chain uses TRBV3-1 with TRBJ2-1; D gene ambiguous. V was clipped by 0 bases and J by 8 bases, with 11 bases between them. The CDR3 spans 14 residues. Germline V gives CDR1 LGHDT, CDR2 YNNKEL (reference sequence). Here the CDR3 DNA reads TGTGCCAGCAGCCAAGATAGGTCCTCCGATGAGCAGTTCTTC. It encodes CASSQDRSSDEQFF.

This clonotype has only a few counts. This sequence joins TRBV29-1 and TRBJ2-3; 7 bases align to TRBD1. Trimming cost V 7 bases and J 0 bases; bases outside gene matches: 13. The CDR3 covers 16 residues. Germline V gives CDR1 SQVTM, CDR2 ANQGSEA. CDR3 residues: CSADRETSPSTDTQYF. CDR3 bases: TGCAGCGCCGACAGGGAGACGAGCCCTAGCACAGATACGCAGTATTTT.

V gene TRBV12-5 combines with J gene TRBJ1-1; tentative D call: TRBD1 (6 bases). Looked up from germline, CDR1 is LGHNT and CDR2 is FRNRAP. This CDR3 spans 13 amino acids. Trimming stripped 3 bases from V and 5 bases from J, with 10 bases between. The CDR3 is CASGFPGATEAFF. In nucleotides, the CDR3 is TGTGCTAGTGGTTTTCCGGGGGCGACTGAAGCTTTCTTT.

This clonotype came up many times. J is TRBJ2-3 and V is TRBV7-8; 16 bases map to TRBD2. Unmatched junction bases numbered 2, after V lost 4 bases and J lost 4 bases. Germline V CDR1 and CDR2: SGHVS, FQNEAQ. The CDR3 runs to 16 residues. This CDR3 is CASSWGTSGGADTQYF. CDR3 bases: TGTGCCAGCAGCTGGGGGACTAGCGGGGGGGCAGATACGCAGTATTTT.

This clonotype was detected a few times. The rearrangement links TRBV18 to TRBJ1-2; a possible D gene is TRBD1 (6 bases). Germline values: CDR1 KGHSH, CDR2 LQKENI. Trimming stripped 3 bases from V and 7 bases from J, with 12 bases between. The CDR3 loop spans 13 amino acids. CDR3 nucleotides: TGTGCCAGCTCACCGACAGGTGGGACTGGCTACACCTTC. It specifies CASSPTGGTGYTF.

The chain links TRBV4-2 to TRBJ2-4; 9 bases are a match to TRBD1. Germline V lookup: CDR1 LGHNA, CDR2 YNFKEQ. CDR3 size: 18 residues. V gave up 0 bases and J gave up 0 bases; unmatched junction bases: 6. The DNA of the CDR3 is TGTGCCAGCAGCCAAGATTACGGGACAGGGCTAGCCAAAAACATTCAGTACTTC. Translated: CASSQDYGTGLAKNIQYF.

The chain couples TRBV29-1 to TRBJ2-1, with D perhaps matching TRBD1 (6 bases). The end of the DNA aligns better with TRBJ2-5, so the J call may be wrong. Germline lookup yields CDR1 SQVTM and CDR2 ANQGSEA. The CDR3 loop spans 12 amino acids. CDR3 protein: CSVEGQGETQYF. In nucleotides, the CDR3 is TGCAGCGTTGAAGGTCAGGGGGAGACCCAGTACTTC.

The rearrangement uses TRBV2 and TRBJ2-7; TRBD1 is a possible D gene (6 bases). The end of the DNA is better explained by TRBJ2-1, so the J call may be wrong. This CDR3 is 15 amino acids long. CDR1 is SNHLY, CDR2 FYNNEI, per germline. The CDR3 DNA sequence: TGTGCCAGCAGTGAATTTCAGGGGTTCTACAATGAGCAGTTCTTC. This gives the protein CASSEFQGFYNEQFF.

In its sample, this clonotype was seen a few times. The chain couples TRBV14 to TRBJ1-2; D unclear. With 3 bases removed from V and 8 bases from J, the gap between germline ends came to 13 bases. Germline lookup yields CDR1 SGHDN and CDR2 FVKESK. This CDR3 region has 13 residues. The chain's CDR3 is CASSHIQVEGYTF. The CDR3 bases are TGTGCCAGCAGCCATATCCAGGTGGAAGGCTACACCTTC.

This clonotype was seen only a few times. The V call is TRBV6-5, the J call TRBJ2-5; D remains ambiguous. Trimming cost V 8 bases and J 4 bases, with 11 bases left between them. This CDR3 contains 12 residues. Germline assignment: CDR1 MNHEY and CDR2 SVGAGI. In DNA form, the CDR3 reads TGTGCCAGCTCTTCCACCAGAGAGACCCAGTACTTC. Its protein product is CASSSTRETQYF.

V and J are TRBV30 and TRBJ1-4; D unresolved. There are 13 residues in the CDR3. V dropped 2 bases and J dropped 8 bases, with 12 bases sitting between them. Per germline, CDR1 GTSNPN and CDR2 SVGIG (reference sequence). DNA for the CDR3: TGTGCCTGGAGTCCAGATCTTCTCGAAAAACTGTTTTTT. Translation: CAWSPDLLEKLFF.

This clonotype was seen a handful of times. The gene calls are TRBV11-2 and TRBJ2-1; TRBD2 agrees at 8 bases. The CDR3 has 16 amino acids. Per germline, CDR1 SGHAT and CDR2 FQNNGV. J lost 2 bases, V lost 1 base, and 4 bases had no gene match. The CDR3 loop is CASSLVSGNAYNEQFF. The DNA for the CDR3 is TGTGCCAGCAGCTTAGTTAGCGGGAACGCCTACAATGAGCAGTTCTTC.